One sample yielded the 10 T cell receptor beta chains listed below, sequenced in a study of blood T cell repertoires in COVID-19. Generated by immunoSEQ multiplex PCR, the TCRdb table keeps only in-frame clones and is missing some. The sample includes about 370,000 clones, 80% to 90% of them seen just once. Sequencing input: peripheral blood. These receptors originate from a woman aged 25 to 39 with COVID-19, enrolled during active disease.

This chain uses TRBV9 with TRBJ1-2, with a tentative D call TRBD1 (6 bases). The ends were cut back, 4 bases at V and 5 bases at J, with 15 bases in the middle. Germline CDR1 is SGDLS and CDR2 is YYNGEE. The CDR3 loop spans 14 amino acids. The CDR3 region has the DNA TGTGCCAGCAGCCCAGCCGGGACAAGTTATGGCTACACCTTC. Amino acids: CASSPAGTSYGYTF.

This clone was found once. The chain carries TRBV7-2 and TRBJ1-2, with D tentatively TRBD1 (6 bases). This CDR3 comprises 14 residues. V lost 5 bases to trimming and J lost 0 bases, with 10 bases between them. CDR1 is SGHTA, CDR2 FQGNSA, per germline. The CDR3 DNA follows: TGTGCCAGCAGCCCGGACAGATCTAACTATGGCTACACCTTC. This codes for CASSPDRSNYGYTF.

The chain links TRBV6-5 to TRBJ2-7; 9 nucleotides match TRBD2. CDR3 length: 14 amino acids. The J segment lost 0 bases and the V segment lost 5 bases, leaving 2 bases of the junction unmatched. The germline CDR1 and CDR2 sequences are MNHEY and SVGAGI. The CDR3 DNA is TGTGCCAGCAGTCCTAGCGGGGACTCCTACGAGCAGTACTTC. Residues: CASSPSGDSYEQYF.

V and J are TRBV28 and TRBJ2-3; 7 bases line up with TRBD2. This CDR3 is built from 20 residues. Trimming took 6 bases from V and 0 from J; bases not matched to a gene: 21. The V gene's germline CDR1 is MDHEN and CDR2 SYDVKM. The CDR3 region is CASRGYPGGTSVSSTDTQYF. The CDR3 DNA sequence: TGTGCCAGCAGAGGTTATCCGGGGGGAACTAGCGTTTCTAGCACAGATACGCAGTATTTT.

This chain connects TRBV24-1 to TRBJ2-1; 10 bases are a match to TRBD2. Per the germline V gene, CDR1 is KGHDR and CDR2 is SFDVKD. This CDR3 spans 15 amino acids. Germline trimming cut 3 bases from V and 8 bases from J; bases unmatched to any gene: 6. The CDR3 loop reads CATSDPSGRIYEQFF. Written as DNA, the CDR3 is TGTGCCACCAGTGATCCTAGCGGGAGAATCTATGAGCAGTTCTTC.

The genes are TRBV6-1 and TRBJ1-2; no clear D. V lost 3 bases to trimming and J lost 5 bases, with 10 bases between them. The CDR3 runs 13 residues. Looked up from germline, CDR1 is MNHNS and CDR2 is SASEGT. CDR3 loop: CASSEVTYYGYTF. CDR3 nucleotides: TGTGCCAGCAGTGAGGTCACTTATTATGGCTACACCTTC.

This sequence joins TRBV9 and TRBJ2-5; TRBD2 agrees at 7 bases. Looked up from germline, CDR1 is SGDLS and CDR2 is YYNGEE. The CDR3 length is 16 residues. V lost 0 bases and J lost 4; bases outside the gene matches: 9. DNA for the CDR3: TGTGCCAGCAGCGTAGGAGCGGGAAGGGTAGCAGAGACCCAGTACTTC. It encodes CASSVGAGRVAETQYF.

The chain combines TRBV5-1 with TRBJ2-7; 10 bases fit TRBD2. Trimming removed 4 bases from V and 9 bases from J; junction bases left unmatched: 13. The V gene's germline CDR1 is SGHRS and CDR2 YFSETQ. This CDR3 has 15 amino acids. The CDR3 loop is CASSTGLANVLRQYF. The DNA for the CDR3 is TGCGCCAGCAGCACGGGACTAGCGAACGTCCTTCGGCAGTACTTC.

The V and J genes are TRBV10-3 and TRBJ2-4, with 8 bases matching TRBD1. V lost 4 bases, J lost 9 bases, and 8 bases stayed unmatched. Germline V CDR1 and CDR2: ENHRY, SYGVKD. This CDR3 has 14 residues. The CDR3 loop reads CAISGDRSVSIQYF. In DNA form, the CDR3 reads TGTGCCATCAGTGGGGACAGGTCGGTTAGCATTCAGTACTTC.

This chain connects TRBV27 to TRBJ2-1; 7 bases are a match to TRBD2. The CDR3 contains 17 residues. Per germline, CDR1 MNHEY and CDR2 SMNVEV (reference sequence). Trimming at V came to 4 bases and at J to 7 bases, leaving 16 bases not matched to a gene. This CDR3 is CASSSGGAEFGGNEQFF. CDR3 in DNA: TGTGCCAGCAGTTCAGGAGGGGCGGAATTCGGGGGGAATGAGCAGTTCTTC.